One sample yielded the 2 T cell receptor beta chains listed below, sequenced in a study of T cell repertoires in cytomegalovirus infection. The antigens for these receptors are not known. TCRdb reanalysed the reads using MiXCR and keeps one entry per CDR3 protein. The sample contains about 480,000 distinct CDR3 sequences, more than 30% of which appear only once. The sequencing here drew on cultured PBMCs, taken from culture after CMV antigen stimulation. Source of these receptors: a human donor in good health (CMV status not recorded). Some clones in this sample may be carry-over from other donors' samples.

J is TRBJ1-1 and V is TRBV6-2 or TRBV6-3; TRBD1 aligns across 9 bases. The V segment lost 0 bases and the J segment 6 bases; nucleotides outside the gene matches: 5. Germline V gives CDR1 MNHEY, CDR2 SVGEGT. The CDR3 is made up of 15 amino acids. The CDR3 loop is CASSYSGTGRPEAFF. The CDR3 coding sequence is TGTGCCAGCAGTTACTCTGGGACAGGGAGGCCTGAAGCTTTCTTT.

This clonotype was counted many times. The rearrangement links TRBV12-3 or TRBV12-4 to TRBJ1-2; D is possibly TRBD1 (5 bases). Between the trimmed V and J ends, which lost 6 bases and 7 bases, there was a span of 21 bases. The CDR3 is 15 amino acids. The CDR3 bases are TGTGCCAGCAGACACCCCTTAGGTGGGACCGCTGGCTACACCTTC. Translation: CASRHPLGGTAGYTF.